The 15 T cell receptor beta chains below all came from one sample that was sequenced in a study of monozygotic twins with inflammatory bowel disease (dated by TCRdb to about 2019). Libraries were made using 5' RACE. Sequenced using an Illumina HiSeq 2500. TCRdb reanalyzed the reads, keeping one entry per CDR3 protein sequence and omitting DNA. This sample's records show 400,000 or so distinct CDR3 sequences. The ten largest clones add up to around 2.4% of the sample. Material: blood. These receptors all come from a human donor with ulcerative colitis or Crohn's disease, or a healthy co-twin of an affected twin (not recorded which).

The rearrangement links TRBV3-1 to TRBJ2-3. The CDR3 consists of 11 residues. The germline V gene encodes CDR1 LGHDT and CDR2 YNNKEL (reference sequence). This chain's CDR3 is CASSQVDTQYF.

The rearrangement joins TRBV10-3 to TRBJ2-3; the TCRdb call, TRBD1, lacks DNA for checking. Germline assignment: CDR1 ENHRY and CDR2 SYGVKD. This CDR3 is 14 amino acids long. The CDR3 loop is CAIRLGQGTDTQYF.

This CDR3 reads CASSIGGRVLYNEQFF. The gene calls are TRBV19 and TRBJ2-1; TCRdb gives TRBD2 as the D gene, but with no DNA this cannot be confirmed. Germline CDR1 is LNHDA and CDR2 is SQIVND (reference sequence). The CDR3 has 16 amino acids.

This chain uses TRBV5-1 with TRBJ2-1. This CDR3 region has 13 residues. Germline V lookup: CDR1 SGHRS, CDR2 YFSETQ. CDR3 residues: CASSLAFDNEQFF.

J is TRBJ1-1 and V is TRBV4-3. The germline CDR1 and CDR2 sequences are LGHNA and YSLEER. CDR3 length: 14 residues. The CDR3 sequence: CASSQDLRNTEAFF.

This chain joins TRBV29-1 and TRBJ1-2; the TCRdb D gene call, TRBD1, has no DNA to confirm it. Per the germline V gene, CDR1 is SQVTM and CDR2 is ANQGSEA. The CDR3 is made up of 13 amino acids. The CDR3 protein is CSFSRDRGLGYTF.

The J gene is TRBJ2-7, the V gene TRBV7-2; absent DNA, TCRdb's TRBD1 call cannot be checked. The CDR3 is made up of 17 amino acids. Germline lookup yields CDR1 SGHTA and CDR2 FQGNSA. The CDR3 protein is CASSLARGAGGRYEQYF.

The rearrangement links TRBV5-1 to TRBJ2-7; TCRdb lists TRBD1, though no DNA is available to test this call. Germline-derived CDR1 and CDR2 are SGHRS and YFSETQ. This CDR3 spans 15 amino acids. The CDR3: CASSFWTGQSYEQYF.

J is TRBJ2-3 and V is TRBV3-1; lacking DNA, the TRBD2 call made by TCRdb goes unchecked. CDR3 size: 13 residues. Germline CDR1 is LGHDT and CDR2 is YNNKEL (reference sequence). The CDR3 is CASSKTSGGEQYF.

This chain connects TRBV5-1 to TRBJ1-1; TCRdb reports TRBD1, a call that lacks DNA to check it against. Germline V gives CDR1 SGHRS, CDR2 YFSETQ. The CDR3 consists of 14 residues. This chain's CDR3 is CASSGQRGNTEAFF.

The CDR3 is CSVPIPYREETQYF. This chain uses TRBV20-1 with TRBJ2-5; checking the TCRdb D call of TRBD1 is not possible without DNA. The germline V gene has CDR1 DFQATT and CDR2 SNEGSKA (reference sequence). The CDR3 extends over 14 amino acids.

The chain has TRBV6-5 and TRBJ1-3. The CDR3 consists of 15 residues. Germline CDR1 is MNHEY and CDR2 is SVGAGI. This CDR3 is CASSYSGGGDNTIYF.

V and J are TRBV19 and TRBJ2-3; TCRdb's D call, TRBD1, is unchecked because there is no DNA. From germline, CDR1 is LNHDA and CDR2 SQIVND (reference sequence). CDR3 length: 14 amino acids. CDR3: CASSPGRGADTQYF.

The chain uses TRBV7-9 and TRBJ1-5; with no DNA, the TCRdb D assignment of TRBD1 cannot be verified. This CDR3 region has 15 residues. Germline V gene lookup returns CDR1 SEHNR and CDR2 FQNEAQ (reference sequence). The CDR3 sequence is CASSPPGRGDQPQHF.

V is TRBV12-3 or TRBV12-4 and J is TRBJ2-1; the D gene TCRdb calls, TRBD2, cannot be checked with no DNA. There are 12 residues in the CDR3. CDR3 sequence reads: CASGLTGGEQFF.